These T cell receptor beta chains were read from a single sample in a study of T cells expressing NK-cell markers. TCRdb reanalyzed the 5' RACE reads and collapses them to one entry per CDR3 protein, without DNA. Here the sample table reports hundreds of thousands of distinct CDR3 sequences. Sequencing used blood T cells: a sorted CD56 or NKG2C T cell subset, CD4+ or CD8+ T cells, or bulk PBMC T cells (not recorded which). These receptor sequences come from a woman between 18 and 70 years old in good health. CDR3s include the opening cysteine and the closing phenylalanine or tryptophan.

v_gene	j_gene	CDR3aa
TRBV28	TRBJ2-1	CASRNSNEQFF
TRBV5-1	TRBJ2-5	CASSLRMEETQYF
TRBV28	TRBJ2-1	CASSLSGEYNEQFF
TRBV19	TRBJ2-6	CASTEGRRSGANVLTF
TRBV7-2	TRBJ1-2	CASSSLSTGSYGYTF
TRBV7-2	TRBJ2-3	CASSPSKIRDTQYF
TRBV9	TRBJ2-1	CASSGAQGKEQFF
TRBV12-3/TRBV12-4	TRBJ2-2	CASSTDRDPQNAGELFF
TRBV20-1	TRBJ2-1	CSARAGTSFGNEQFF
TRBV5-4	TRBJ2-5	CASSFEGTGEETQYF
TRBV20-1	TRBJ2-3	CSAPGQGGLGTDTQYF
TRBV24-1	TRBJ1-2	CATSDQTGVGYTF
TRBV6-5	TRBJ2-1	CASSYGWTARLNEQFF
TRBV20-1	TRBJ2-1	CSARGVNEQFF
TRBV7-2	TRBJ2-5	CASSLEFAVRETQYF
TRBV7-2	TRBJ2-7	CASSLASVPSYEQYF
TRBV5-1	TRBJ2-4	CASSLVGDIQYF
TRBV6-1	TRBJ2-4	CASSEVVGDRNIQYF
TRBV29-1	TRBJ1-4	CSVGPGGADEKLFF
TRBV5-1	TRBJ1-6	CASQGGTGGYNSPLHF
TRBV5-6	TRBJ1-4	CASSRPSGKLFF
TRBV12-3/TRBV12-4	TRBJ1-5	CASSLSQGQPQHF
TRBV7-9	TRBJ1-1	CASSDGDVNTEAFF
TRBV20-1	TRBJ1-1	CSARDKTASSEAFF
TRBV20-1	TRBJ1-5	CSARDKGRTDVQPQHF
TRBV7-2	TRBJ2-6	CASSLGSLAGRSGANVLTF
TRBV12-3/TRBV12-4	TRBJ2-5	CASSYGRLGETQYF
TRBV30	TRBJ2-1	CAWSRREYKNEQFF
TRBV6-1	TRBJ2-5	CASSPRGRDQETQYF
TRBV12-3/TRBV12-4	TRBJ2-3	CASSFGQGFTDTQYF
TRBV20-1	TRBJ1-1	CSCTDGGDTEAFF
TRBV2	TRBJ2-3	CASSEVGTDTQYF
TRBV7-2	TRBJ2-5	CASMDQRGSETQYF
TRBV4-1	TRBJ1-6	CASSQDPAGNSYNSPLHF
TRBV15	TRBJ1-5	CATEDADRGNQPQHF
TRBV7-2	TRBJ2-1	CASSMSQGYNEQFF
TRBV4-3	TRBJ2-2	CASSPDRDRNTGELFF
TRBV12-3/TRBV12-4	TRBJ1-6	CASRPRQVLGASYNSPLHF
TRBV12-5	TRBJ1-5	CASGDSGGNQPQHF
TRBV3-1	TRBJ1-1	CASSAQTGFAEAFF
TRBV7-2	TRBJ1-2	CASSLRELYGYTF
TRBV9	TRBJ2-2	CASSNLGLAGVGGELFF